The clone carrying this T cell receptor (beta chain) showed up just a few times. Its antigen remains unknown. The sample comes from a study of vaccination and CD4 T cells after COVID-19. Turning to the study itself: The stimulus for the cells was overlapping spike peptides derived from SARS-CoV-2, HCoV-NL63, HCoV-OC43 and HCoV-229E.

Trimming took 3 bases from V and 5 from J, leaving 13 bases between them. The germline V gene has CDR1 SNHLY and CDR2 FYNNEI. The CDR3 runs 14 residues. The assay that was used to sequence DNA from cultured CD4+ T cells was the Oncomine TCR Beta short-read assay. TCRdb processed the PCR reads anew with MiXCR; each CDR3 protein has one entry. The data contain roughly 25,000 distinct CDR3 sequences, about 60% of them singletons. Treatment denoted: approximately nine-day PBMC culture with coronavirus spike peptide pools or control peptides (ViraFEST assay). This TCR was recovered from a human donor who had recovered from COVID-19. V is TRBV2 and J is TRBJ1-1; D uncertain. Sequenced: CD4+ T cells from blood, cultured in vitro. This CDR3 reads CASSEAKGHTEAFF. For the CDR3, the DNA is TGTGCCAGCAGTGAGGCCAAGGGTCATACTGAAGCTTTCTTT.